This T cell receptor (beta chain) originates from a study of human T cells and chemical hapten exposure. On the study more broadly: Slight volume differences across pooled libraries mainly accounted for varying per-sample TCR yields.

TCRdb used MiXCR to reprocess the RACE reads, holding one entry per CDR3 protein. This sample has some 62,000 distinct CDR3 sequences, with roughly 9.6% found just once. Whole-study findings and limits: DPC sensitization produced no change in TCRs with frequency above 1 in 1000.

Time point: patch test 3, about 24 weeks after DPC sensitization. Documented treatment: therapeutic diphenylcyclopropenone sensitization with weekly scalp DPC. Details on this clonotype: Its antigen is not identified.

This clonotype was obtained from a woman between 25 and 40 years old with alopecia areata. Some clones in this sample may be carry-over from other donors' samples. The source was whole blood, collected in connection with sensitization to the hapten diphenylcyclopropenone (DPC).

In DNA form, the CDR3 reads TGTGCCAGCAGCATCCGTCCGGGCACCTATAATTCACCCCTCCACTTT. Translated: CASSIRPGTYNSPLHF. The rearrangement uses TRBV7-2 and TRBJ1-6; D gene ambiguous. Germline V gene sequence: CDR1 SGHTA, CDR2 FQGNSA. V was clipped by 5 bases and J by 2 bases, with 13 bases between them. This CDR3 is 16 amino acids long.